The 9 T cell receptor beta chains reported below all come from one sample, sequenced in a study of OX40 agonist ivuxolimab in advanced cancers. Receptor libraries were prepared by the immunoSEQ multiplex PCR assay. Sourced from immuneACCESS, this table was stored by TCRdb with only in-frame sequences that have V and J called. A share of the clones is absent; for the studies checked, an unresolved V gene accounts for under half, and the remainder has no known explanation. In all, the sample holds tens of thousands of clones, and about 83% of those were seen once. The ten largest make up around 5% of the sample. Sequencing used CD4+ or CD8+ T cells sorted from blood, obtained in a trial of the OX40 agonist ivuxolimab. The source of these receptors is an adult with an advanced solid tumor such as melanoma, head and neck, liver or kidney cancer.

This chain connects TRBV28 to TRBJ1-1; D gene ambiguous. Germline V gene sequence: CDR1 MDHEN, CDR2 SYDVKM. The CDR3 totals 15 residues. V was pared by 6 bases and J by 1 base, with 15 bases between. CDR3 bases: TGTGCCAGCAGAACAACATGGAGGAGGAACACTGAAGCTTTCTTT. This translates into CASRTTWRRNTEAFF.

The gene calls are TRBV14 and TRBJ2-2; D may be TRBD1 (6 bases). Trimming shortened V by 2 bases and J by 4 bases, and 14 bases separated the two germline ends. The CDR3 extends over 16 amino acids. Germline CDR1 reads SGHDN; CDR2 reads FVKESK. CDR3 loop: CASSQLTGSLTGELFF. The CDR3 nucleotides read TGTGCCAGCAGCCAACTTACAGGGTCCCTCACCGGGGAGCTGTTTTTT.

CDR3 DNA: TGTGCCAGCTCAAGAGACAGCGTCAATCAGCCCCAGCATTTT. It specifies CASSRDSVNQPQHF. This rearrangement joins TRBV18 to TRBJ1-5; tentative D call: TRBD1 (5 bases). This CDR3 has 14 residues. Trimming took 5 bases from V and 3 from J, leaving 11 bases between them. Germline V gene sequence: CDR1 KGHSH, CDR2 LQKENI.

The chain has TRBV10-1 and TRBJ2-5, with TRBD2 as a possible D gene (5 bases). Trimming took off 4 bases at V and 4 bases at J, with 10 bases between the two ends. CDR1 and CDR2 from the germline V gene are WNHNN and SYGVQD (reference sequence). The CDR3 contains 13 residues. The DNA for the CDR3 is TGCGCCAGCAGTGGCCTCGAGGGAGAGACCCAGTACTTC. As protein: CASSGLEGETQYF.

The V call is TRBV14, the J call TRBJ1-3; a weak D match, TRBD1 (6 bases). V lost 3 bases, J lost 0 bases, and 15 bases lay in between. This CDR3 has 17 residues. CDR1 is SGHDN, CDR2 FVKESK, per germline. The CDR3 DNA is TGTGCCAGCAGCCATACCGGGACACATTTCTCTGGAAACACCATATATTTT. Translating it yields CASSHTGTHFSGNTIYF.

The rearrangement joins TRBV9 to TRBJ2-5; 9 bases match TRBD1. This CDR3 contains 14 residues. CDR1 and CDR2 (germline): SGDLS, YYNGEE. V was pared by 4 bases and J by 4 bases, with 5 bases of the junction left unmatched. In DNA, the CDR3 is TGTGCCAGCAGCCCCACAGGGGGCGGAGAGACCCAGTACTTC. Protein sequence: CASSPTGGGETQYF.

The chain employs TRBV11-2 and TRBJ2-2; TRBD1 might be the D (6 bases). Germline V gene data show CDR1 as SGHAT and CDR2 as FQNNGV. The CDR3 consists of 13 residues. The V end was cut by 2 bases, the J end by 6 bases, with 7 bases between. DNA for the CDR3: TGTGCCAGCAGCTTATCAGGGGCCGGGGAGCTGTTTTTT. Translating it yields CASSLSGAGELFF.

This chain links TRBV5-1 with TRBJ1-3; TRBD1 is a possible D gene (5 bases). Deletions cut 3 bases from V and 7 bases from J, with 17 bases between. CDR1 is SGHRS and CDR2 is YFSETQ in the germline V gene. The CDR3 has 15 residues. The CDR3 DNA is TGCGCCAGCAGCTCCCAGGGTTTCCCCGGCAACACCATATATTTT. Protein product: CASSSQGFPGNTIYF.

V and J are TRBV28 and TRBJ1-6; no firm D call. Trimming left V 5 bases short and J 5 bases short, with 7 bases between. Germline V lookup: CDR1 MDHEN, CDR2 SYDVKM. The CDR3 extends over 13 amino acids. The chain's CDR3 is CASSTVNNSPLHF. The CDR3 nucleotides are TGTGCCAGCAGTACAGTTAATAATTCACCCCTCCACTTT.